This T cell receptor (beta chain) came from a study of OX40 agonist ivuxolimab in advanced cancers. For the study at large: Dose-escalation patients suffered from hepatocellular carcinoma, melanoma, renal cell or head and neck cancer.

Only in-frame clones appear in the TCRdb table, and some are missing; sequencing was by immunoSEQ multiplex PCR. The sample lists 45,000 to 60,000 clones, 88% seen once, with 7.8% in the top ten. This sample comprised CD4+ or CD8+ T cells sorted from blood, obtained in a trial of the OX40 agonist ivuxolimab. The sequence was collected from an adult with an advanced solid tumor such as melanoma, head and neck, liver or kidney cancer.

CDR3 residues: CASSGRTKNTEAFF. CDR3 in DNA: TGTGCCAGCAGTGGACGGACCAAGAACACTGAAGCTTTCTTT. V is TRBV6-5 and J is TRBJ1-1; D ambiguous. CDR1 is MNHEY and CDR2 is SVGAGI in the germline V gene. Deletions cut 5 bases from V and 1 base from J, with 11 bases between. The CDR3 has 14 amino acids.